This T cell receptor beta chain came from a study of cytomegalovirus exposure and HLA in healthy donors. PCR used 60 Vbeta primers and 13 Jbeta primers. Clones were sequenced by immunoSEQ multiplex PCR, and TCRdb holds only the in-frame ones, with some missing. This table has approximately 190,000 clones, 70% to 80% appearing once. Overall study results and limits: Serostatus for CMV was the only available immune exposure information. Specificity of a few CMV-associated chains for CMV antigens was verified in vitro. 150 or so TCR beta chains were listed as cytomegalovirus-associated. Later on, a genetic analysis was performed. It linked a missense variant in DCLRE1C with V- and J-gene trimming of TCR beta.

Turning to this clone: The antigen is unknown.

The CDR3 is 14 residues long. Trimming removed 6 bases from V and 3 bases from J; junction bases left unmatched: 7. Germline CDR1 is LNHDA and CDR2 is SQIVND (reference sequence). This sequence originates from a woman in her thirties in good health and CMV-seropositive. The source material was PBMCs. The rearrangement links TRBV19 to TRBJ2-7; 8 bases are shared with TRBD1. The CDR3 protein is CASRTTGASYEQYF. CDR3 DNA: TGTGCCAGTAGGACGACAGGGGCCAGCTACGAGCAGTACTTC.